This T cell receptor beta chain was captured in a study of T cell responses to AZD1222 COVID-19 vaccine. Clones were read by immunoSEQ multiplex PCR, and TCRdb kept only the in-frame ones, dropping some. Of some 74,000 clones listed, 80% are singletons. Material: peripheral blood, obtained on day 0 of AZD1222 vaccination. The origin of this receptor is an adult in good health.

The CDR3 is CASSVGTGLAPLHF. The CDR3 DNA is TGTGCCAGCAGCGTAGGAACAGGTTTAGCACCCCTCCACTTT. This chain uses TRBV9 with TRBJ1-6; TRBD1 might be the D (5 bases). V was clipped by 0 bases and J by 11 bases, with 12 bases between them. Germline assignment: CDR1 SGDLS and CDR2 YYNGEE. The CDR3 extends over 14 amino acids.